One and the same sample provided the 14 T cell receptor beta chains below, sequenced in a study of beta chain features in type 1 diabetes listed by TCRdb under 2018. Preparation of the library involved the immunoSEQ multiplex PCR assay. The High Capacity cDNA Reverse Transcription Kit was used to reverse transcribe all of the isolated RNA, meaning that expressed TCRB transcripts were what got sequenced. Entries here come from immuneACCESS through TCRdb and include only in-frame sequences with V and J called. Some clones fail to appear in such tables; in the studies checked, an unresolved V gene covers under half of the shortfall, and the cause of the remainder is unknown. This sample gives 600,000 to 650,000 clones in total; 15% of them show up just once. The ten most abundant clones make up about 0.093% of the sample. The specimen was naive CD4+ T cells from blood. This sample's cell subset or site label indicates: true naive CD4+ T cells. The receptor source for this set is a man younger than 35 in good health.

This chain uses TRBV9 with TRBJ1-1; no definite D call. CDR3 size: 15 residues. V was pared by 4 bases and J by 3 bases, with 16 bases between. The germline CDR1 and CDR2 sequences are SGDLS and YYNGEE. CDR3 nucleotide sequence: TGTGCCAGCAGCAGCCCCCGAGGGTCGGACACTGAAGCTTTCTTT. As protein: CASSSPRGSDTEAFF. The full variable domain, with the rest looked up from reference TRBV9 and TRBJ1-1, is DSGVTQTPKHLITATGQRVTLRCSPRSGDLSVYWYQQSLDQGLQFLIQYYNGEERAKGNILERFSAQQFPDLHSELNLSSLELGDSALYFCASSSPRGSDTEAFFGQGTRLTVV.

The chain links TRBV28 to TRBJ2-1; perhaps TRBD2 as D (5 bases). This CDR3 is built from 16 residues. V was shortened by 6 bases and J by 9 bases, with 24 bases between the two germline ends. Germline V gene lookup returns CDR1 MDHEN and CDR2 SYDVKM. The CDR3 loop reads CASRPPTPGLAGEQFF. The CDR3 DNA is TGTGCCAGCAGACCGCCTACACCCGGTCTAGCTGGTGAGCAGTTCTTC.

This clone was seen a handful of times. This rearrangement joins TRBV20-1 to TRBJ2-7; unclear D gene. The CDR3 covers 11 residues. CDR1 is DFQATT and CDR2 is SNEGSKA in the germline V gene (reference sequence). V was trimmed by 5 bases and J by 6 bases, leaving 11 bases between them. CDR3 amino acids: CSAERKTEQYF. The DNA of the CDR3 is TGCAGTGCTGAGAGGAAGACCGAGCAGTACTTC.

This chain joins TRBV28 and TRBJ2-5; 7 nucleotides match TRBD1. This CDR3 has 15 amino acids. The V and J ends lost 5 bases and 6 bases, in that order; junction bases with no gene match: 12. In germline, CDR1 is MDHEN, CDR2 SYDVKM. CDR3 region: CASSGRQGGRKTQYF. CDR3 nucleotides: TGTGCCAGCAGTGGACGACAGGGTGGGAGAAAGACCCAGTACTTC.

Only a few counts were recorded for this clone. The chain combines TRBV6-5 with TRBJ2-3, with D tentatively TRBD1 (6 bases). V lost 6 bases and J lost 0, with 10 bases in between. The CDR3 is 14 residues long. Germline CDR1 MNHEY, CDR2 SVGAGI. The DNA for the CDR3 is TGTGCCAGCAGGCAGGGGCTAAGCACAGATACGCAGTATTTT. Translated, it gives CASRQGLSTDTQYF.

The chain carries TRBV9 and TRBJ2-7, with D perhaps matching TRBD2 (5 bases). Deletions cut 3 bases from V and 12 bases from J, with 22 bases between. Germline assignment: CDR1 SGDLS and CDR2 YYNGEE. The length of the CDR3 is 14 residues. The chain's CDR3 is CASSDSPGSSLVYF. In DNA, the CDR3 is TGTGCCAGCAGCGACTCTCCGGGGTCCTCACTTGTGTACTTC.

This clone was seen only a few times. The J gene is TRBJ2-7, the V gene TRBV28; TRBD1 matches 9 bases. With 2 bases clipped from V and 2 bases from J, the junction kept 1 base outside the gene matches. The CDR3 is 14 amino acids. From germline, CDR1 is MDHEN and CDR2 SYDVKM. CDR3 amino acids: CASSLRDRAYEQYF. The CDR3 coding sequence is TGTGCCAGCAGTTTACGGGACAGGGCCTACGAGCAGTACTTC. The entire variable domain, with the rest obtained from reference TRBV28 and TRBJ2-7, is as follows: DVKVTQSSRYLVKRTGEKVFLECVQDMDHENMFWYRQDPGLGLRLIYFSYDVKMKEKGDIPEGYSVSREKKERFSLILESASTNQTSMYLCASSLRDRAYEQYFGPGTRLTVT.

There are a few counts of this clone. This chain links TRBV7-2 with TRBJ1-1; TRBD1 might be the D (5 bases). Germline loops: CDR1 SGHTA, CDR2 FQGNSA. The CDR3 consists of 15 residues. Trimming shortened V by 4 bases and J by 1 base, and 13 bases separated the two germline ends. CDR3 nucleotide sequence: TGTGCCAGCAGCTGGGGGATAACCGCGAACACTGAAGCTTTCTTT. Translating gives CASSWGITANTEAFF. Complete variable domain (other parts from reference TRBV7-2 and TRBJ1-1): GAGVSQSPSNKVTEKGKDVELRCDPISGHTALYWYRQSLGQGLEFLIYFQGNSAPDKSGLPSDRFSAERTGGSVSTLTIQRTQQEDSAVYLCASSWGITANTEAFFGQGTRLTVV.

The V call is TRBV10-3, the J call TRBJ2-5, with D perhaps matching TRBD1 or TRBD2 (7 bases each). Deletions cut 2 bases from V and 4 bases from J, with 14 bases between. CDR1 and CDR2 from the germline V gene are ENHRY and SYGVKD. The CDR3 extends over 15 amino acids. Written as DNA, the CDR3 is TGTGCCATCAGTGAGAGCACCAGGGGGGGAGAGACCCAGTACTTC. This translates into CAISESTRGGETQYF.

This clone was observed a few times. V and J are TRBV6-5 and TRBJ1-2; TRBD1 agrees at 9 bases. This CDR3 comprises 14 residues. J lost 6 bases, V lost 2 bases, and 4 bases had no gene match. Germline-derived CDR1 and CDR2 are MNHEY and SVGAGI. CDR3 protein: CASSYADRGHGYTF. CDR3 DNA sequence: TGTGCCAGCAGTTACGCGGACAGGGGACATGGCTACACCTTC.

This clone was counted between two and nine times. This chain uses TRBV28 with TRBJ2-7, with 9 bases aligning to TRBD2. V trimming: 6 bases; J trimming: 1 base; junction bases outside the gene matches: 7. From germline, CDR1 is MDHEN and CDR2 SYDVKM. The CDR3 length is 15 residues. CDR3 sequence: CASRPQSGRSYEQYF. The DNA of the CDR3 is TGTGCCAGCAGGCCTCAGAGCGGGAGGTCCTACGAGCAGTACTTC.

V gene TRBV5-6 combines with J gene TRBJ2-7, with TRBD1 matching 10 bases. Trimming took 5 bases from V and 2 from J; bases not matched to a gene: 4. The germline gives CDR1 SGHDT, CDR2 YYEEEE. The CDR3 is 14 amino acids. CDR3 sequence reads: CASRNGQGAYEQYF. The CDR3 region has the DNA TGTGCCAGCAGGAATGGACAGGGGGCCTACGAGCAGTACTTC.

This clone appeared a few times. This chain's CDR3 is CASSASGGAYNEQFF. Here the CDR3 DNA reads TGTGCCAGCAGCGCGAGCGGGGGGGCTTACAATGAGCAGTTCTTC. The chain has TRBV9 and TRBJ2-1, with TRBD2 matching over 10 bases. Germline CDR1 reads SGDLS; CDR2 reads YYNGEE. Unmatched junction bases numbered 4, after V lost 3 bases and J lost 4 bases. CDR3 length: 15 amino acids.

The chain has TRBV18 and TRBJ1-2; tentatively, D is TRBD1 (6 bases). Germline assignment: CDR1 KGHSH and CDR2 LQKENI. CDR3 length equals 14 residues. The germline V and J ends were trimmed by 2 bases and 4 bases, with 11 bases remaining between them. The CDR3 DNA reads TGTGCCAGCTCACCAAACAGGGCTCCCTATGGCTACACCTTC. Translated, it gives CASSPNRAPYGYTF. The whole variable domain, remainder taken from reference TRBV18 and TRBJ1-2, is NAGVMQNPRHLVRRRGQEARLRCSPMKGHSHVYWYRQLPEEGLKFMVYLQKENIIDESGMPKERFSAEFPKEGPSILRIQQVVRGDSAAYFCASSPNRAPYGYTFGSGTRLTVV.